This is a list of T cell receptor beta chains from one sample in a study of blood T cell repertoires in COVID-19. The repertoire was sequenced with immunoSEQ multiplex PCR; TCRdb's copy has only in-frame clones and lacks some. The repertoire has over 110,000 clones, around 78% of them found once; the top ten carry about 1.9%. Source material: peripheral blood. Every receptor here comes from a woman aged 55-69 years with acute or convalescent COVID-19. Both conserved end residues are part of each CDR3. A D gene is named only where the DNA matches it firmly. Size is stated for part of the rows, as once, few or many counts, or as a class when the clone is expanded.

v_call: TRBV5-4; j_call: TRBJ1-1; d_call: TRBD1; clone_size: few; cdr3_aa: CASSSRMGTVRRVNTEAFF; cdr3_nt: TGTGCCAGCAGCTCGCGAATGGGGACAGTTCGGCGGGTGAACACTGAAGCTTTCTTT
v_call: TRBV10-3; j_call: TRBJ2-5; d_call: TRBD2; clone_size: .; cdr3_aa: CAIGQGGETQYF; cdr3_nt: TGTGCCATCGGTCAGGGAGGGGAGACCCAGTACTTC
v_call: TRBV7-6; j_call: TRBJ2-7; d_call: .; clone_size: .; cdr3_aa: CASSPRGFPTYEQYF; cdr3_nt: TGTGCCAGCAGCCCTAGGGGGTTTCCTACCTACGAGCAGTACTTC
v_call: TRBV18; j_call: TRBJ2-1; d_call: TRBD2; clone_size: .; cdr3_aa: CASSPVAGEGNEQFF; cdr3_nt: TGTGCCAGCTCACCAGTAGCGGGAGAAGGCAATGAGCAGTTCTTC
v_call: TRBV9; j_call: TRBJ2-2; d_call: TRBD2; clone_size: .; cdr3_aa: CASSGGLAGGGELFF; cdr3_nt: TGTGCCAGCAGCGGGGGACTAGCGGGAGGAGGGGAGCTGTTTTTT
v_call: TRBV28; j_call: TRBJ1-1; d_call: .; clone_size: few; cdr3_aa: CASSFFQGLNTEAFF; cdr3_nt: TGTGCCAGCAGTTTTTTTCAGGGCCTGAACACTGAAGCTTTCTTT
v_call: TRBV2; j_call: TRBJ1-6; d_call: .; clone_size: .; cdr3_aa: CASSYGPHGRPLHF; cdr3_nt: TGTGCCAGCAGTTACGGGCCCCACGGGAGGCCCCTCCACTTT
v_call: TRBV15; j_call: TRBJ2-1; d_call: TRBD1; clone_size: .; cdr3_aa: CATSNPQGGFPYNEQFF; cdr3_nt: TGTGCCACCAGCAACCCCCAAGGGGGCTTTCCCTACAATGAGCAGTTCTTC
v_call: TRBV6-5; j_call: TRBJ2-7; d_call: TRBD2; clone_size: .; cdr3_aa: CASSPSGRSFSEQYF; cdr3_nt: TGTGCCAGCAGCCCAAGCGGGAGGTCCTTCTCTGAGCAGTACTTC
v_call: TRBV9; j_call: TRBJ2-3; d_call: TRBD2; clone_size: many; cdr3_aa: CASSELAGAPDTQYF; cdr3_nt: TGTGCCAGCAGCGAACTAGCGGGAGCCCCAGATACGCAGTATTTT